This TCR beta chain was found in a study of graft-versus-host responses after intestinal transplantation. In the study overall: Recipients had multivisceral, liver-intestinal, or isolated intestinal transplants. Anti-thymocyte globulin was used for induction in all recipients, who then took tacrolimus and steroids for approximately three years. Study outcomes and limitations: Circulating GvH clone levels at their peak were associated with HvG declines (early post-transplant). In patients with graft-donor T cell macrochimerism, allograft graft-versus-host to host-versus-graft clonal ratios were high.

About this clone itself: No antigen is known for it.

Assay: immunoSEQ multiplex PCR; the TCRdb copy retains only in-frame clones and omits some. The sample has tens of thousands of clones, about 95% seen once. The CDR3 has 12 residues. The germline V and J ends were trimmed by 0 bases and 4 bases, with 3 bases remaining between them. Looked up from germline, CDR1 is SGHTA and CDR2 is FQGNSA. The receptor's source is a human donor who was the organ donor for an intestinal transplant. This rearrangement joins TRBV7-2 to TRBJ1-1, with unresolved D. The specimen comprised unstimulated CD4+ T cells sorted from spleen or lymph node cells, sampled before transplant. CDR3 DNA sequence: TGTGCCAGCAGCTTAGCTGGCACTGAAGCTTTCTTT. This sequence encodes CASSLAGTEAFF. Using reference TRBV7-2 and TRBJ1-1 for the parts outside the CDR3, the full variable domain is GAGVSQSPSNKVTEKGKDVELRCDPISGHTALYWYRQSLGQGLEFLIYFQGNSAPDKSGLPSDRFSAERTGGSVSTLTIQRTQQEDSAVYLCASSLAGTEAFFGQGTRLTVV.